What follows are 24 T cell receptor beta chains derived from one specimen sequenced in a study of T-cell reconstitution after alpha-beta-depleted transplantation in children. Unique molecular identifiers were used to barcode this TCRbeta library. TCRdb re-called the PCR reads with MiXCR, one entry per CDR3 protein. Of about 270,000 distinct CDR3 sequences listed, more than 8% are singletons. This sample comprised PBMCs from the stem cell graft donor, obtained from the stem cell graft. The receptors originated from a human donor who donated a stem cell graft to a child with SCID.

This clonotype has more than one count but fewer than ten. The DNA of the CDR3 is TGTGCCAGCTTGTCTGGCAACACCGGGGAGCTGTTTTTT. It specifies CASLSGNTGELFF. The chain has TRBV6-1 and TRBJ2-2, with D hard to call. This CDR3 is built from 13 residues. Trimming removed 8 bases at V and 2 bases at J, with 9 bases between. Germline loops: CDR1 MNHNS, CDR2 SASEGT.

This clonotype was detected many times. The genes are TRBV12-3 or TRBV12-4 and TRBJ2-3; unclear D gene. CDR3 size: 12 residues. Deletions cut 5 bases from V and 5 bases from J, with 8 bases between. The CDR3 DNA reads TGTGCCAGCAGTCAGCTTCTAGATACGCAGTATTTT. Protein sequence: CASSQLLDTQYF.

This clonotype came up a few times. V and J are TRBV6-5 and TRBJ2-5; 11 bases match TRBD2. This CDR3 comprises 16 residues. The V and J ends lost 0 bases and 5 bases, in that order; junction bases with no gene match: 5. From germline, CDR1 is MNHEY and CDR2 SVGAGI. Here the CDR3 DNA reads TGTGCCAGCAGTTACTCGACACTAGCGGGGGTTGAGACCCAGTACTTC. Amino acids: CASSYSTLAGVETQYF.

CDR3 region: CASTPGTGGAGDYGYTF. In DNA form, the CDR3 reads TGTGCCAGCACACCCGGGACAGGGGGTGCAGGGGACTATGGCTACACCTTC. The chain uses TRBV28 and TRBJ1-2, with 11 bases matching TRBD1. Per germline, CDR1 MDHEN and CDR2 SYDVKM. The CDR3 is 17 residues long. J lost 3 bases, V lost 7 bases, and 13 bases had no gene match.

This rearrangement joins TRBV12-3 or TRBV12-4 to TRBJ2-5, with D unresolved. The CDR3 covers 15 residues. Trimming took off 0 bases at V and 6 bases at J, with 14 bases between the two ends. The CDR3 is CASSLALSGLQTQYF. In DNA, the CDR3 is TGTGCCAGCAGTTTAGCTCTTTCGGGCCTACAGACCCAGTACTTC.

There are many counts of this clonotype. In DNA, the CDR3 is TGTGCCATCAGCCTGGACAGTGGAAACACCATATATTTT. It specifies CAISLDSGNTIYF. This rearrangement joins TRBV10-3 to TRBJ1-3, with D maybe TRBD1 (6 bases). Germline V gene sequence: CDR1 ENHRY, CDR2 SYGVKD. The ends were cut back, 6 bases at V and 3 bases at J, with 9 bases in the middle. The CDR3 length is 13 residues.

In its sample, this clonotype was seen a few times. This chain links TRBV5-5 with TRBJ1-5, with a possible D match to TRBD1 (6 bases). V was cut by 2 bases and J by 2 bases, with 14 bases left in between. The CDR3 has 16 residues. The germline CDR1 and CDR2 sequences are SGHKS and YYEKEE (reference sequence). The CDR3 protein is CASSFGGPGGNQPQHF. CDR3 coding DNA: TGTGCCAGCAGCTTCGGGGGGCCAGGGGGCAATCAGCCCCAGCATTTT.

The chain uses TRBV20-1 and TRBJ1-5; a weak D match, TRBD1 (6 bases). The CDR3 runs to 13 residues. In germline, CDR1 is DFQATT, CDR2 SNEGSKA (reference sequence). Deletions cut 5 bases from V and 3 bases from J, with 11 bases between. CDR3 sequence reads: CSAGGGLNQPQHF. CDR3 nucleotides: TGCAGTGCTGGGGGGGGCCTCAATCAGCCCCAGCATTTT.

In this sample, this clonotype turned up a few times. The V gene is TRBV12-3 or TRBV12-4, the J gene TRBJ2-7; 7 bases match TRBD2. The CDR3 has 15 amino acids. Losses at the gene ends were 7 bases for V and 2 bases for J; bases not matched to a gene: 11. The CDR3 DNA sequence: TGTGCCAGCACTCCTCGGGGTGGGGGGGCCTACGAGCAGTACTTC. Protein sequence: CASTPRGGGAYEQYF.

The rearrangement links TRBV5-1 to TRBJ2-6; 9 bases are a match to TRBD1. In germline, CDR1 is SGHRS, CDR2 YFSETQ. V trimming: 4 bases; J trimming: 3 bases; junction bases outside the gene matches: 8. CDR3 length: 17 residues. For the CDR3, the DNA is TGCGCCAGCAGCCCCCGGGACAGGGTAGTTGGGGCCAACGTCCTGACTTTC. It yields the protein CASSPRDRVVGANVLTF.

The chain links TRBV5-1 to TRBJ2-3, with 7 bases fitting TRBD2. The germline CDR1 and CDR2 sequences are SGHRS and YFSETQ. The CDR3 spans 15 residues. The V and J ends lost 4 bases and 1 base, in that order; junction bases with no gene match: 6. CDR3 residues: CASSGGTSGTDTQYF. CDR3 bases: TGCGCCAGCAGCGGAGGTACTAGCGGCACAGATACGCAGTATTTT.

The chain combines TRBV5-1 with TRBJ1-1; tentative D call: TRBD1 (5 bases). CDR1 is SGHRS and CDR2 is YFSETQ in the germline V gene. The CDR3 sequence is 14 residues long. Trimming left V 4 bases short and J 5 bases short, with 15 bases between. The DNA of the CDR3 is TGCGCCAGCAGCCAAGACAGTCCGATTACTGAAGCTTTCTTT. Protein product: CASSQDSPITEAFF.

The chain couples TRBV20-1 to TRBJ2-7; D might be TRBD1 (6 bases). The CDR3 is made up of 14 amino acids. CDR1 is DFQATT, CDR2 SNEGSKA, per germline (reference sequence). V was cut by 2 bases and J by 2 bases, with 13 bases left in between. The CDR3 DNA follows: TGCAGTGCTAGATCAGGGGTAGGCACCTACGAGCAGTACTTC. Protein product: CSARSGVGTYEQYF.

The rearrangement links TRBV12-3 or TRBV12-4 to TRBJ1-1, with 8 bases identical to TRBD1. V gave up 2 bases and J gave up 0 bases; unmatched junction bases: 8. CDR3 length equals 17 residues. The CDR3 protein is CASSLFGTGRMNTEAFF. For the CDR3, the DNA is TGTGCCAGCAGTTTATTCGGGACAGGCCGTATGAACACTGAAGCTTTCTTT.

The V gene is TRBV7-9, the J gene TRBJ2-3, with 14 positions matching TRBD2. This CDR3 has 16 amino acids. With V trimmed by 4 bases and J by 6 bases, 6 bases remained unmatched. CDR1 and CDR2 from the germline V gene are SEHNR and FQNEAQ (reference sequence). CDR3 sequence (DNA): TGTGCCAGCAGCTCCGGACTAGCGGGAGGAACGGATACGCAGTATTTT. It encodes CASSSGLAGGTDTQYF.

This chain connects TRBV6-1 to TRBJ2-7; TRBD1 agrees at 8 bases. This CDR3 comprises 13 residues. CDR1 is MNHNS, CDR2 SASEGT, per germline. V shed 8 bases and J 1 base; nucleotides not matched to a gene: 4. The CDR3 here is CASDRDRSYEQYF. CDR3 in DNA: TGTGCCAGCGACCGGGACAGGTCCTACGAGCAGTACTTC.

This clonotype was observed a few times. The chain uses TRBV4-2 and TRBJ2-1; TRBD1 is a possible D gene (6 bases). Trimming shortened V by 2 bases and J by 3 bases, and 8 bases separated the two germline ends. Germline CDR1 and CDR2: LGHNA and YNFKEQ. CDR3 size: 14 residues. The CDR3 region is CASSQPGDYNEQFF. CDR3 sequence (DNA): TGTGCCAGCAGCCAACCAGGGGACTACAATGAGCAGTTCTTC.

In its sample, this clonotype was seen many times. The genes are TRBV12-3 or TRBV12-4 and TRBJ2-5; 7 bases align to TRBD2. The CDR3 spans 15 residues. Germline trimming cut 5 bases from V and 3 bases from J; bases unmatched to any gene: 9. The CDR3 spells CASSTSAGWEETQYF. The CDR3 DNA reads TGTGCCAGCAGTACCTCAGCGGGGTGGGAAGAGACCCAGTACTTC.

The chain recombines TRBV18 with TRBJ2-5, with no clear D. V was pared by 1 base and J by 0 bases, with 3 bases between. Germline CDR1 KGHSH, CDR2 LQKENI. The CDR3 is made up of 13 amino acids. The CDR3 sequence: CASSPLDQETQYF. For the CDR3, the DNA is TGTGCCAGCTCACCACTAGACCAAGAGACCCAGTACTTC.

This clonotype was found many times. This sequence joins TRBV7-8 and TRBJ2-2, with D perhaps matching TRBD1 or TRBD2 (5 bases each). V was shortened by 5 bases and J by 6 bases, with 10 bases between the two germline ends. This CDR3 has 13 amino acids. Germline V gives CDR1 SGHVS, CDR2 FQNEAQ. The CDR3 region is CASSPQEAGELFF. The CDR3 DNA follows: TGTGCCAGCAGCCCACAGGAGGCCGGGGAGCTGTTTTTT. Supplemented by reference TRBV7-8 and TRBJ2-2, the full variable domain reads GAGVSQSPRYKVAKRGQDVALRCDPISGHVSLFWYQQALGQGPEFLTYFQNEAQLDKSGLPSDRFFAERPEGSVSTLKIQRTQQEDSAVYLCASSPQEAGELFFGEGSRLTVL.

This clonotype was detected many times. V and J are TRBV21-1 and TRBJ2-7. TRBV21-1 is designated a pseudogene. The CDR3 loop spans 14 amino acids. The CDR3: CASRGTRRSYEQYF. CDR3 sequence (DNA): TGTGCCAGCAGAGGAACCCGAAGATCCTACGAGCAGTACTTC.

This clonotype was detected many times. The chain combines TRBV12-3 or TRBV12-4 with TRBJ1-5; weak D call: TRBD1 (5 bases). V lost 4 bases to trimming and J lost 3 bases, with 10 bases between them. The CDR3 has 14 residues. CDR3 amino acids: CASSSGTSNQPQHF. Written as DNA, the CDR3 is TGTGCCAGCAGTTCAGGGACCTCCAATCAGCCCCAGCATTTT.

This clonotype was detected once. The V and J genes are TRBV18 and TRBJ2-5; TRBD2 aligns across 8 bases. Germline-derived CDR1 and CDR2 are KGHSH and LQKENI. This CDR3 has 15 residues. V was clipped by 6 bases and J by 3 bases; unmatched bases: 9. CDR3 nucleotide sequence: TGTGCCAGCTCTATGACAGGCGGGGGGAAAGAGACCCAGTACTTC. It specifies CASSMTGGGKETQYF.

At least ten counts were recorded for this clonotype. CDR3 region: CAIRGTGDNSPLHF. The CDR3 DNA reads TGTGCCATCAGGGGGACAGGGGATAATTCACCCCTCCACTTT. The chain is built from TRBV10-3 and TRBJ1-6, with TRBD1 matching 10 bases. V was clipped by 6 bases and J by 5 bases; unmatched bases: 1. The CDR3 length is 14 residues. Germline CDR1 is ENHRY and CDR2 is SYGVKD.